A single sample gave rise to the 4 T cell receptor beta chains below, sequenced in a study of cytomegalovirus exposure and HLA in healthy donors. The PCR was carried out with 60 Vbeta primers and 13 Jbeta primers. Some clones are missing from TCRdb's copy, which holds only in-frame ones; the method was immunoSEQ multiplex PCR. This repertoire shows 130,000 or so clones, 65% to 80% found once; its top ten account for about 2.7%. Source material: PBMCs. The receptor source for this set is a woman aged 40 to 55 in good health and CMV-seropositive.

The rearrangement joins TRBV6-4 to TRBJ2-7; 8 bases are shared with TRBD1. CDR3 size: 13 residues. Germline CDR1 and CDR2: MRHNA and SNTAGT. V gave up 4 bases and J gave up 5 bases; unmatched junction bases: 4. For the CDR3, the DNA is TGTGCCAGCAGTGTCGACAGGGGCCACGAGCAGTACTTC. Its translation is CASSVDRGHEQYF.

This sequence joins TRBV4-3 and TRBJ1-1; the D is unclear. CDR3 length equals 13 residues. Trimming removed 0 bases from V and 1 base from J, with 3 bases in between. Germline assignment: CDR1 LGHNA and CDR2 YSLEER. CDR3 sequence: CASSQDRNTEAFF. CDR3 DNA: TGCGCCAGCAGCCAAGACAGGAACACTGAAGCTTTCTTT.

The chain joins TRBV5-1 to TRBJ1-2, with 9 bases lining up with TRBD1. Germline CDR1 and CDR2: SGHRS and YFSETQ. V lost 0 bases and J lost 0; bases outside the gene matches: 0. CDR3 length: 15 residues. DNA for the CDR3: TGCGCCAGCAGCTTGGGACAGGGGGCTAACTATGGCTACACCTTC. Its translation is CASSLGQGANYGYTF.

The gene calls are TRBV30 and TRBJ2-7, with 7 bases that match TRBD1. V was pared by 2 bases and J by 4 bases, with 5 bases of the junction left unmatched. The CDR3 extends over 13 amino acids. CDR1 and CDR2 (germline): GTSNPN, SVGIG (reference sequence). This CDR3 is CAWSSGRGYEQYF. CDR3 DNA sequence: TGTGCCTGGAGTTCGGGCAGGGGGTACGAGCAGTACTTC.